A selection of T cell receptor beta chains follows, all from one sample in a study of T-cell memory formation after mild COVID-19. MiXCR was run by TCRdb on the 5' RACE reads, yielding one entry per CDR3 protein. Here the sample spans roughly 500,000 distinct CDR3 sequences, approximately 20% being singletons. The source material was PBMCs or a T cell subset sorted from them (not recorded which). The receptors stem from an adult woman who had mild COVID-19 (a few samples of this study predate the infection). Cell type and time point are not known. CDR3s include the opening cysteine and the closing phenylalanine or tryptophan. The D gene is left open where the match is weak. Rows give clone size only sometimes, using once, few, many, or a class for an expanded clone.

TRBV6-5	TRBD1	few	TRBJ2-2	CASSSGQQYITGELFF	TGTGCCAGCAGTTCGGGACAGCAGTACATCACCGGGGAGCTGTTTTTT
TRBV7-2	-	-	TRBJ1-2	CASSFTSYGYTF	TGTGCCAGCAGCTTCACAAGCTATGGCTACACCTTC
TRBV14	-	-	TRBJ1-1	CASSRTSAVEAFF	TGTGCCAGCAGCCGAACCTCTGCAGTAGAAGCTTTCTTT
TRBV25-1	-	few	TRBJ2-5	CASSSLSTQYF	TGTGCCAGCAGTTCCCTTTCGACCCAGTACTTC
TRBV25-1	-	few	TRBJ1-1	CASVGQMNTEAFF	TGTGCCAGCGTCGGACAAATGAACACTGAAGCTTTCTTT
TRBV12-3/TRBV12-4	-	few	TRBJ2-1	CASSFGAPNYNEQFF	TGTGCCAGCAGTTTTGGCGCGCCGAACTACAATGAGCAGTTCTTC
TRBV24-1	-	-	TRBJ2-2	CATSDNTGTANTGELFF	TGTGCCACCAGTGATAACACCGGGACGGCGAACACCGGGGAGCTGTTTTTT
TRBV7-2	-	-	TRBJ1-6	CASSFLTVNSPLHF	TGTGCCAGCAGCTTCTTGACAGTAAATTCACCCCTCCACTTT
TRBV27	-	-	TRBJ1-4	CASSLVGAGEKLFF	TGTGCCAGCAGTTTAGTAGGGGCGGGTGAAAAACTGTTTTTT
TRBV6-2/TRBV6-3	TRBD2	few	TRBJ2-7	CASSGRIAGSYEQYF	TGTGCCAGCAGTGGCCGAATAGCGGGTTCCTACGAGCAGTACTTC
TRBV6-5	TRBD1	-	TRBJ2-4	CASSYSDRDRIQYF	TGTGCCAGCAGTTACTCGGACAGGGACAGAATCCAGTACTTC
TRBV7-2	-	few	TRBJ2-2	CASAMEGLRTGELFF	TGTGCCAGCGCCATGGAAGGCTTAAGGACCGGGGAGCTGTTTTTT
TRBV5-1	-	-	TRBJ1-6	CASSLESGTALSLHF	TGCGCCAGCAGCTTGGAGTCCGGGACCGCTTTATCCCTCCACTTT
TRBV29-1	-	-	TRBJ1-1	CSVEGPLRGTEAFF	TGCAGCGTTGAAGGACCTCTCAGGGGCACTGAAGCTTTCTTT
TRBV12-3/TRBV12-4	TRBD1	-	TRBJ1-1	CASSPTGPRNTEAFF	TGTGCCAGCAGTCCGACAGGGCCAAGGAACACTGAAGCTTTCTTT
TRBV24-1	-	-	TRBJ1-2	CATIIQGRNNYGYTF	TGTGCCACCATAATCCAGGGACGGAATAACTATGGCTACACCTTC
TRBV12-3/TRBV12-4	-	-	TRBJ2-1	CASRGPGADEQFF	TGTGCCAGCAGGGGCCCGGGAGCGGATGAGCAGTTCTTC
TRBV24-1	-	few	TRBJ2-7	CATSVSRPPYEQYF	TGTGCCACCAGTGTTTCCAGGCCACCCTACGAGCAGTACTTC
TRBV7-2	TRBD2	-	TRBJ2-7	CASSFSGRVSYEQYF	TGTGCCAGCAGCTTTAGCGGGAGGGTATCCTACGAGCAGTACTTC
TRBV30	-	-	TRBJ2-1	CAWGGRNSYNEQFF	TGTGCCTGGGGGGGCAGGAACTCCTACAATGAGCAGTTCTTC
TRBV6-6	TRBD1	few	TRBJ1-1	CASSYSIHRGDTEAFF	TGTGCCAGCAGTTACTCGATACACAGGGGTGACACTGAAGCTTTCTTT
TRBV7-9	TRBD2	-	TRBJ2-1	CASSWGFSGGYNEQFF	TGTGCCAGCAGCTGGGGGTTTAGCGGGGGCTACAATGAGCAGTTCTTC
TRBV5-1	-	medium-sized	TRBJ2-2	CASSKGHRDPNTGELFF	TGCGCCAGCAGCAAGGGGCACAGAGATCCGAACACCGGGGAGCTGTTTTTT
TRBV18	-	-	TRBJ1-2	CASSPDANYGYTF	TGTGCCAGCTCACCTGATGCAAACTATGGCTACACCTTC
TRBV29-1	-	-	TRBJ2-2	CSVAVGPNTGELFF	TGCAGCGTTGCTGTAGGGCCTAACACCGGGGAGCTGTTTTTT
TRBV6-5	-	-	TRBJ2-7	CASTSQGSSYEQYF	TGTGCCAGCACTTCCCAGGGGAGCTCCTACGAGCAGTACTTC
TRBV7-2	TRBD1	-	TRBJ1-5	CASSLRQGGQPQHF	TGTGCCAGCAGCCTTCGACAGGGTGGACAGCCCCAGCATTTT
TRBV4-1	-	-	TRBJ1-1	CASSQDRRGPNTEAFF	TGCGCCAGCAGCCAAGATAGGAGGGGCCCGAACACTGAAGCTTTCTTT
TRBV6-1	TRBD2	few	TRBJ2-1	CASSVIYGTKDNEQFF	TGTGCCAGCAGTGTCATCTACGGGACTAAAGACAATGAGCAGTTCTTC
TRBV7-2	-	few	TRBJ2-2	CASSLILGAWEELFF	TGTGCCAGCAGCTTAATACTGGGGGCCTGGGAGGAGCTGTTTTTT
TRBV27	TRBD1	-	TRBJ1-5	CASSEGQGFIQPQHF	TGTGCCAGCAGTGAGGGACAGGGGTTTATTCAGCCCCAGCATTTT
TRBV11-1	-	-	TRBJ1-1	CASSTRTKAFF	TGTGCCAGCAGCACACGGACTAAAGCTTTCTTT
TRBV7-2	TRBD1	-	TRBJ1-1	CASRTGRSGYMNTEAFF	TGTGCCAGCAGGACAGGGAGATCAGGGTACATGAACACTGAAGCTTTCTTT
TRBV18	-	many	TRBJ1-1	CASSPNRDRAFF	TGTGCCAGCTCACCTAACAGGGATAGAGCTTTCTTT
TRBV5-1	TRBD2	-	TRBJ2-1	CASSELAVNEQFF	TGCGCCAGCAGCGAGCTAGCGGTCAATGAGCAGTTCTTC
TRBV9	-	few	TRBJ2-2	CASSQRGEGLAGELFF	TGTGCCAGCAGCCAGAGAGGCGAGGGGTTAGCCGGGGAGCTGTTTTTT
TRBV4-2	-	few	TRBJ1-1	CASSPNGGRTEAFF	TGTGCCAGCAGCCCAAACGGGGGGAGAACTGAAGCTTTCTTT
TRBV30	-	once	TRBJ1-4	CAWSGPGQAYEKLFF	TGTGCCTGGAGTGGACCGGGACAAGCCTATGAAAAACTGTTTTTT
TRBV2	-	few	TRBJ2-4	CASSVRGNLAKNIQYF	TGTGCCAGCAGTGTGAGAGGGAACCTAGCCAAAAACATTCAGTACTTC
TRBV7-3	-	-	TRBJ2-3	CASSLQGMEDTQYF	TGTGCCAGCAGCCTTCAGGGTATGGAGGATACGCAGTATTTT
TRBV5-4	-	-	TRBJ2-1	CASRPTDGLLMGNEQFF	TGTGCCAGCAGACCCACGGACGGCCTCTTAATGGGAAATGAGCAGTTCTTC
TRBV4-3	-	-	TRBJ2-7	CASSQVVSYEQYF	TGCGCCAGCAGCCAAGTCGTAAGCTACGAGCAGTACTTC
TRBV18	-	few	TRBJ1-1	CASSPDQFLNTEAFF	TGTGCCAGCTCACCGGATCAGTTTTTGAACACTGAAGCTTTCTTT
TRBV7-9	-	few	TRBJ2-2	CASSVDSPGELFF	TGTGCCAGCAGCGTTGACAGTCCCGGGGAGCTGTTTTTT
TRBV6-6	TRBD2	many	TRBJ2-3	CASSYGTSGTDTQYF	TGTGCCAGCAGTTACGGGACTAGCGGCACAGATACGCAGTATTTT
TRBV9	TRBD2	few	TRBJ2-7	CASSPGSGAHEQYF	TGTGCCAGCTCCCCGGGTAGCGGGGCACACGAGCAGTACTTC
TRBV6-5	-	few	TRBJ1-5	CASSLFRLDQPQHF	TGTGCCAGCAGTCTCTTTCGACTAGATCAGCCCCAGCATTTT
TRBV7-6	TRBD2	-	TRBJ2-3	CASSLGLAGGPTDTQYF	TGTGCCAGCAGCCTGGGACTAGCGGGGGGGCCTACAGATACGCAGTATTTT
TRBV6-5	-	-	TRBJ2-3	CASSSSFSTDTQYF	TGTGCCAGCAGTTCTAGTTTTAGCACAGATACGCAGTATTTT
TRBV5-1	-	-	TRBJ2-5	CASSLERVQETQYF	TGCGCCAGCAGCTTGGAGAGAGTTCAAGAGACCCAGTACTTC
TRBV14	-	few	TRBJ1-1	CASSQKANTEAFF	TGTGCCAGCAGCCAAAAGGCGAACACTGAAGCTTTCTTT
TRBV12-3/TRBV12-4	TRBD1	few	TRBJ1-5	CASRDGTAPNQPQHF	TGTGCCAGCAGGGACGGGACAGCCCCGAATCAGCCCCAGCATTTT
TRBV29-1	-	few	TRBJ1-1	CSVAFRMNTEAFF	TGCAGCGTTGCCTTTCGCATGAACACTGAAGCTTTCTTT
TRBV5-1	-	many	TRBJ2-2	CASSLAAGELFF	TGCGCCAGCAGCTTGGCGGCCGGGGAGCTGTTTTTT
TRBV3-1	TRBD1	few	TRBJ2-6	CASSLRLTGGPVRANVLTF	TGTGCCAGCAGCCTTCGCCTGACAGGGGGCCCTGTAAGGGCCAACGTCCTGACTTTC
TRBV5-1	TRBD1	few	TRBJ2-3	CASALRDREPGTQYF	TGCGCCAGTGCCCTCCGGGACAGGGAACCCGGTACGCAGTATTTT
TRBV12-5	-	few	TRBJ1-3	CASGLGFGGQAGNTIYF	TGTGCTAGTGGTTTGGGCTTCGGGGGACAAGCTGGAAACACCATATATTTT
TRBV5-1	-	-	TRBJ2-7	CASSWAGVNRISYEQYF	TGCGCCAGCAGCTGGGCTGGGGTCAACCGCATCTCCTACGAGCAGTACTTC
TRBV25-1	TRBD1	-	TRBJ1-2	CASSSFGDRGRRRGYTF	TGTGCCAGCAGTTCCTTTGGGGACAGGGGACGTCGGCGCGGCTACACCTTC
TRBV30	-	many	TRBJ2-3	CAWSQGGEADTQYF	TGTGCCTGGAGCCAAGGGGGGGAGGCAGATACGCAGTATTTT